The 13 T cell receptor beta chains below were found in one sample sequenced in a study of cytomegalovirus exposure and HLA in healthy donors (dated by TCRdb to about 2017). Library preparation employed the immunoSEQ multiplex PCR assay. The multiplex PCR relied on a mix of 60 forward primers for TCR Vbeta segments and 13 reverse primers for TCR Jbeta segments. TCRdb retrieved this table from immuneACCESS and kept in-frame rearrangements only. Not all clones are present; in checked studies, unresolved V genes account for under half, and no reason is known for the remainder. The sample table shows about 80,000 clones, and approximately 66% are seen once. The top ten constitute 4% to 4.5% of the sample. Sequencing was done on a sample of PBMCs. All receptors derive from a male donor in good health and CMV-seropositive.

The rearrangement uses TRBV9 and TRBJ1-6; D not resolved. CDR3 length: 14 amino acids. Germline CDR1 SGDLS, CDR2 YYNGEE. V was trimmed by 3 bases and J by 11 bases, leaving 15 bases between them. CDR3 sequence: CASSEGPPGTPLHF. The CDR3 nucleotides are TGTGCCAGCAGCGAGGGCCCTCCGGGGACACCCCTCCACTTT.

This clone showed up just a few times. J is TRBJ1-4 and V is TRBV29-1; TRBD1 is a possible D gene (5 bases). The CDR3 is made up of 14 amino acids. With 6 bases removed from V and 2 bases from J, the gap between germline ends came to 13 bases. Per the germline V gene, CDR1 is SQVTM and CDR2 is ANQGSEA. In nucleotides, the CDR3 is TGCAGCGTCTTGGGGCGAGTGACTAATGAAAAACTGTTTTTT. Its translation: CSVLGRVTNEKLFF.

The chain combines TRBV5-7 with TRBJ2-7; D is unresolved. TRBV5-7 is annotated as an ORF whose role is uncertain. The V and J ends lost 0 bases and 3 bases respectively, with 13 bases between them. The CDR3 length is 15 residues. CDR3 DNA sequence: TGTGCCAGCAGCTTGGCCAAATGGGCCCTCTACGAGCAGTACTTC. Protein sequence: CASSLAKWALYEQYF.

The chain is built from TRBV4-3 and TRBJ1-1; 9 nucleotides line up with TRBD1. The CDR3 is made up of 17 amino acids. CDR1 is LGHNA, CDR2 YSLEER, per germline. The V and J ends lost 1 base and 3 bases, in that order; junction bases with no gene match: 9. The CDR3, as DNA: TGCGCCAGCAGCCAAGTCGGGGGTCGGACAGGGGACACTGAAGCTTTCTTT. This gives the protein CASSQVGGRTGDTEAFF.

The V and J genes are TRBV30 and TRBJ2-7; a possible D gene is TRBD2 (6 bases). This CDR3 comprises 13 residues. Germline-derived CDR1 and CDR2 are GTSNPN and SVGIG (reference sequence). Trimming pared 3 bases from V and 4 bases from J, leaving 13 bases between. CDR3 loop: CAWSAGSPYEQYF. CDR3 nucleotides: TGTGCCTGGAGCGCCGGGAGCCCTTACGAGCAGTACTTC.

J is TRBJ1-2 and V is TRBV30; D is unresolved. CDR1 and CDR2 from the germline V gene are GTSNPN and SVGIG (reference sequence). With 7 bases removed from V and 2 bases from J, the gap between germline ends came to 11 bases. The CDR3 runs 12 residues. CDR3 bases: TGTGCCTACAGTACGGGAAACTATGGCTACACCTTC. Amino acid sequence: CAYSTGNYGYTF.

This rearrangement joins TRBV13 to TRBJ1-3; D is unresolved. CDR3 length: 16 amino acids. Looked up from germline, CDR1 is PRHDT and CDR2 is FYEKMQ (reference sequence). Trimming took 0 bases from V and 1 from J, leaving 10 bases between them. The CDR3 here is CASSLGAGRSGNTIYF. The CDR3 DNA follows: TGTGCCAGCAGCTTAGGTGCGGGGAGGTCTGGAAACACCATATATTTT.

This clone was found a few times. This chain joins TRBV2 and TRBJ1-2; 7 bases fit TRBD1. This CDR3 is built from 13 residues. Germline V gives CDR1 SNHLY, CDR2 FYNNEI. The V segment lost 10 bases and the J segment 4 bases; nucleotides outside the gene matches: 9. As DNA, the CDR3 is TGTGCCACCGTTGGACAGGCCGGCTATGGCTACACCTTC. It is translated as CATVGQAGYGYTF. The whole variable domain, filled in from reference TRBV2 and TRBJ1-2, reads EPEVTQTPSHQVTQMGQEVILRCVPISNHLYFYWYRQILGQKVEFLVSFYNNEISEKSEIFDDQFSVERPDGSNFTLKIRSTKLEDSAMYFCATVGQAGYGYTFGSGTRLTVV.

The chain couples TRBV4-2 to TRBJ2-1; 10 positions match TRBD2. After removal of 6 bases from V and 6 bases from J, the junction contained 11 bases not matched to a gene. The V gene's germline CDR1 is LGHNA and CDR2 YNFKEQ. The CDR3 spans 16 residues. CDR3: CASSPEGLAQFNEQFF. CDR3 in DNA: TGTGCCAGCAGTCCGGAGGGACTAGCGCAATTCAATGAGCAGTTCTTC.

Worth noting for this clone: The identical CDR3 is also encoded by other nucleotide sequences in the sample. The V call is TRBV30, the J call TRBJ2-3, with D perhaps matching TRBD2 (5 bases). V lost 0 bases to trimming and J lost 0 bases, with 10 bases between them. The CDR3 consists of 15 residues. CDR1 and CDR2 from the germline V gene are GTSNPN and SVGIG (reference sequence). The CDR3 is CAWSVRRVSTDTQYF. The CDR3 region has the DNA TGTGCCTGGAGTGTACGGCGGGTTAGCACAGATACGCAGTATTTT.

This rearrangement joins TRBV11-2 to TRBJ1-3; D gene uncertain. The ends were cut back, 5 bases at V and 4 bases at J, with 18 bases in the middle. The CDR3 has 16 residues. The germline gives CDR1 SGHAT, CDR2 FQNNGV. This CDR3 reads CASSRGSFGSGNTIYF. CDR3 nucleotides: TGTGCCAGCAGCCGCGGGTCTTTTGGTAGCGGAAACACCATATATTTT. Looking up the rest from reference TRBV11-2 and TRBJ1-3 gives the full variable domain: EAGVAQSPRYKIIEKRQSVAFWCNPISGHATLYWYQQILGQGPKLLIQFQNNGVVDDSQLPKDRFSAERLKGVDSTLKIQPAKLEDSAVYLCASSRGSFGSGNTIYFGEGSWLTVV.

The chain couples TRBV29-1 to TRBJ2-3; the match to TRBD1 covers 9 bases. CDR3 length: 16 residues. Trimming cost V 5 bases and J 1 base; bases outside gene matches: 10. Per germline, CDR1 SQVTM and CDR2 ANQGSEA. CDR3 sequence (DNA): TGCAGCGTTATTAGGACAGGGGATTGGGGCACAGATACGCAGTATTTT. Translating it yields CSVIRTGDWGTDTQYF.

CDR3 in amino acids: CASSTRQGAQPQHF. The CDR3 DNA reads TGTGCCAGCAGTACCCGACAGGGAGCTCAGCCCCAGCATTTT. This chain joins TRBV27 and TRBJ1-5; 7 bases align to TRBD1. The CDR3 has 14 amino acids. V was clipped by 5 bases and J by 6 bases; unmatched bases: 7. Germline V gene lookup returns CDR1 MNHEY and CDR2 SMNVEV (reference sequence).